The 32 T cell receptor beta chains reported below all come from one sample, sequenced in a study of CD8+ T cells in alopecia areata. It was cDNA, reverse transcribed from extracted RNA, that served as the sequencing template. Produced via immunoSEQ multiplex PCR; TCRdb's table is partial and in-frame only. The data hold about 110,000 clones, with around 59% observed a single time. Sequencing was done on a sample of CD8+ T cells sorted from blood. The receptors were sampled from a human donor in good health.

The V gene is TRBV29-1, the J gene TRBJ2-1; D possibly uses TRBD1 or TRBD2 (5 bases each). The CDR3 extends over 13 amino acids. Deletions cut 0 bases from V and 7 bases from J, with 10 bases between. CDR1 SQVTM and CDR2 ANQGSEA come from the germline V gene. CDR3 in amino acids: CSVEEGVLNEQFF. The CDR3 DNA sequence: TGCAGCGTTGAAGAGGGGGTCCTGAATGAGCAGTTCTTC.

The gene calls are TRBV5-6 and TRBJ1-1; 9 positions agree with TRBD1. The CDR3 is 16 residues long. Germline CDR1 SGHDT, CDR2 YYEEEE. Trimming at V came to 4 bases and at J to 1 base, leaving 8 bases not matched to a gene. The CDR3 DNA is TGTGCCAGCAGCGCAGGGACAGGGATCCCGAACACTGAAGCTTTCTTT. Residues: CASSAGTGIPNTEAFF.

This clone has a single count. CDR3 amino acids: CASSPRQGSYNEQFF. The CDR3 DNA reads as TGTGCCAGCAGCCCCAGACAGGGCTCCTACAATGAGCAGTTCTTC. V usage is TRBV9 and J usage is TRBJ2-1; 7 bases align to TRBD1. CDR1 and CDR2 (germline): SGDLS, YYNGEE. This CDR3 comprises 15 residues. Losses at the gene ends were 4 bases for V and 0 bases for J; bases not matched to a gene: 4.

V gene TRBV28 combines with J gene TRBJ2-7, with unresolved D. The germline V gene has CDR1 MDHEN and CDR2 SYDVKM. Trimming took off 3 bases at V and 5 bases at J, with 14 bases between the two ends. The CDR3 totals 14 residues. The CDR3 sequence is CASSFDVTADEQYF. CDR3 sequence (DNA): TGTGCCAGCAGTTTTGACGTAACTGCCGACGAGCAGTACTTC.

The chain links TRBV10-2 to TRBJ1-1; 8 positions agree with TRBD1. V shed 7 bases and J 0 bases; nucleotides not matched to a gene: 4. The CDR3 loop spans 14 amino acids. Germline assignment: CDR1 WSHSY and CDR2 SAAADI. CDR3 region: CASTDRDLNTEAFF. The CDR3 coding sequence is TGCGCCAGCACGGACAGGGACCTGAACACTGAAGCTTTCTTT.

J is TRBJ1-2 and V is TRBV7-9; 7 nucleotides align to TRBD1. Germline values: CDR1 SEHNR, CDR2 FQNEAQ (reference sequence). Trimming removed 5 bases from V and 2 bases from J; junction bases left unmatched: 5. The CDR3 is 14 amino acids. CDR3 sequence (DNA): TGTGCCAGCAGCCCCGAGGACAGGAACTATGGCTACACCTTC. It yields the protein CASSPEDRNYGYTF.

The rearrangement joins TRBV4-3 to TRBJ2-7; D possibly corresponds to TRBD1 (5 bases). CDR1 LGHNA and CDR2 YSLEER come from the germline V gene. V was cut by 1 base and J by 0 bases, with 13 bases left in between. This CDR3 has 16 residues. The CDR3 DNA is TGCGCCAGCAGCCAAGCCCCGGACACTAACTCCTACGAGCAGTACTTC. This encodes CASSQAPDTNSYEQYF.

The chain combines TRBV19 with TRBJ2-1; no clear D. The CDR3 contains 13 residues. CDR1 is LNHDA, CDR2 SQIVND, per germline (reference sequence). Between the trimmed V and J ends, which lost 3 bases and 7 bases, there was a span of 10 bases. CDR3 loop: CASSIGAANEQFF. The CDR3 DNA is TGTGCCAGTAGTATTGGAGCAGCTAATGAGCAGTTCTTC. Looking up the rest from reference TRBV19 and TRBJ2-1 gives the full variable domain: DGGITQSPKYLFRKEGQNVTLSCEQNLNHDAMYWYRQDPGQGLRLIYYSQIVNDFQKGDIAEGYSVSREKKESFPLTVTSAQKNPTAFYLCASSIGAANEQFFGPGTRLTVL.

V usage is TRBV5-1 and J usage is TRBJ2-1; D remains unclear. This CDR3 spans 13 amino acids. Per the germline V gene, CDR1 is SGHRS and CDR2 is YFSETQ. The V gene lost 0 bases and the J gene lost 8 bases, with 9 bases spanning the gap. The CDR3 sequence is CASSLGRPDEQFF. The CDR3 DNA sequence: TGCGCCAGCAGCTTGGGGCGCCCGGATGAGCAGTTCTTC.

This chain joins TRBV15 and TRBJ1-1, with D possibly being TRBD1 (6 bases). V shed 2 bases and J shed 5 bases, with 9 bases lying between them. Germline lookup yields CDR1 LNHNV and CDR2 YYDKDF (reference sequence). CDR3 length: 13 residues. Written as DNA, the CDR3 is TGTGCCACCAGCAGATACAGGGATACTGAAGCTTTCTTT. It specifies CATSRYRDTEAFF.

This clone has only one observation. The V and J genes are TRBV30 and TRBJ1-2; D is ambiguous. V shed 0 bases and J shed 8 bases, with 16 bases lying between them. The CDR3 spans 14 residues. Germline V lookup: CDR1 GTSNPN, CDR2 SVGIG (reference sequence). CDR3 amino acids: CAWSVGSGSNGYTF. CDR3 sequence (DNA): TGTGCCTGGAGTGTGGGGAGTGGGTCGAACGGCTACACCTTC.

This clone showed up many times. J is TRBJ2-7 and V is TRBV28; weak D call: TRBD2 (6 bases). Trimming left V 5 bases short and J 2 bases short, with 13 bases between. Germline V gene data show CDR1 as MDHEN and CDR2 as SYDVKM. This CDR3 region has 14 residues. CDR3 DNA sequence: TGTGCCAGCAGTCTCGGGACTTGGACCTACGAGCAGTACTTC. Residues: CASSLGTWTYEQYF.

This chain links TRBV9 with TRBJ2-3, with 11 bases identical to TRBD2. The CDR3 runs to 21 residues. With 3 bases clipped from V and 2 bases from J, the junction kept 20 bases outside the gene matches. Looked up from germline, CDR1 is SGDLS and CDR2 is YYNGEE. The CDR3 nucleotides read TGTGCCAGCAGCGGGGGAACCGGGACTAGCGGCCCTCGGGGCCCCACAGATACGCAGTATTTT. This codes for CASSGGTGTSGPRGPTDTQYF.

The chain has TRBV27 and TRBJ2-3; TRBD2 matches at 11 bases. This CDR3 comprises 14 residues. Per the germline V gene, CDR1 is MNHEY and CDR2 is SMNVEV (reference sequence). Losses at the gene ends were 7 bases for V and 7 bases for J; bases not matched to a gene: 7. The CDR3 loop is CASTALAGENTQYF. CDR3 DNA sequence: TGTGCCAGCACCGCACTAGCGGGGGAGAATACGCAGTATTTT.

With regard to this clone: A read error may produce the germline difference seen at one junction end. The CDR3 DNA sequence: TGCAGTGCACCCCACCAGGGGGTTTTTCTCTTC. It codes for CSAPHQGVFLF. The chain combines TRBV20-1 with TRBJ2-1, with 7 bases identical to TRBD1. CDR1 is DFQATT, CDR2 SNEGSKA, per germline (reference sequence). CDR3 size: 11 residues.

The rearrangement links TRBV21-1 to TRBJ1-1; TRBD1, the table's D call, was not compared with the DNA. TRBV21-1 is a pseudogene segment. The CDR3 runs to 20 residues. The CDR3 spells CASSKGAVVVGQVGRSDAFF. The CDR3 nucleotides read TGTGCCAGCAGCAAGGGGGCCGTGGTGGTTGGGCAGGTAGGACGATCTGATGCTTTCTTT.

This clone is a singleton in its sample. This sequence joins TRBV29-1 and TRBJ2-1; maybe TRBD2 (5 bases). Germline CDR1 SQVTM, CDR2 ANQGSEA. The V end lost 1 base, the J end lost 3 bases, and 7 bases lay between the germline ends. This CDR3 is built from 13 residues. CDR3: CSVEGGIYNEQFF. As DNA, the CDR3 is TGCAGCGTTGAAGGAGGGATCTACAATGAGCAGTTCTTC.

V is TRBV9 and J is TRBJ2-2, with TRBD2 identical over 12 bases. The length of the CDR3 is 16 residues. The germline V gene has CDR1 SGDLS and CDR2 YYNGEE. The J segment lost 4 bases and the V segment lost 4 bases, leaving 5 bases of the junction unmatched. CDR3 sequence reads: CASSFTSGGLTGELFF. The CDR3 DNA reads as TGTGCCAGCAGCTTCACTAGCGGGGGGCTCACCGGGGAGCTGTTTTTT.

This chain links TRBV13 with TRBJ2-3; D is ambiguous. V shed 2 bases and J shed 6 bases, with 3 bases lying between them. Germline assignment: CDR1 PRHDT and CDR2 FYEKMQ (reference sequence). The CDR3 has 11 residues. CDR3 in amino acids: CASSLSDTQYF. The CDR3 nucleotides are TGTGCCAGCAGCTTATCTGATACGCAGTATTTT. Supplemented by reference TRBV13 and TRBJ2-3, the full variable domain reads AAGVIQSPRHLIKEKRETATLKCYPIPRHDTVYWYQQGPGQDPQFLISFYEKMQSDKGSIPDRFSAQQFSDYHSELNMSSLELGDSALYFCASSLSDTQYFGPGTRLTVL.

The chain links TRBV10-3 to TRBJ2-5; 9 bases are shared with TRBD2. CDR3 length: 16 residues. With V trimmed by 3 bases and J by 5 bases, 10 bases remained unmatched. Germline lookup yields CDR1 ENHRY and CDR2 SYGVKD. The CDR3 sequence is CAISEGLALSGETQYF. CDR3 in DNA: TGTGCCATCAGTGAAGGACTAGCGTTGAGTGGGGAGACCCAGTACTTC.

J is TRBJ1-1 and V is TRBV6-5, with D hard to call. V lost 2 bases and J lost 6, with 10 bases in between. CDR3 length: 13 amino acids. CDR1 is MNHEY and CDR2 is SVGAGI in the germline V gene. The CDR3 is CASSYVGPPEAFF. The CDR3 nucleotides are TGTGCCAGCAGTTACGTCGGTCCTCCTGAAGCTTTCTTT.

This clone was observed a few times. The CDR3 DNA follows: TGTGCCAGCAGTTCCGGGCTAGCGGGGGGGCTAAGAGATACGCAGTATTTT. This sequence encodes CASSSGLAGGLRDTQYF. V and J are TRBV7-8 and TRBJ2-3, with 12 bases aligning to TRBD2. In germline, CDR1 is SGHVS, CDR2 FQNEAQ. After removal of 6 bases from V and 5 bases from J, the junction contained 12 bases not matched to a gene. The CDR3 has 17 residues.

The CDR3 nucleotides are TGTGCCAGCAGCTTAAGGGGGGTCCACCAAGAGACCCAGTACTTC. Its translation is CASSLRGVHQETQYF. The rearrangement links TRBV13 to TRBJ2-5; perhaps D is TRBD1 or TRBD2 (6 bases each). CDR3 length equals 15 residues. CDR1 and CDR2 (germline): PRHDT, FYEKMQ (reference sequence). Deletions cut 2 bases from V and 0 bases from J, with 10 bases between.

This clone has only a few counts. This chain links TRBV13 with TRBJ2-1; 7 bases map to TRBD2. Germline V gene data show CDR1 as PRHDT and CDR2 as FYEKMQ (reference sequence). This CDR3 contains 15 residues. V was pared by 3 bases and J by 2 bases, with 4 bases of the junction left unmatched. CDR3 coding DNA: TGTGCCAGCAGCTTGGGACTATCTCCCTACAATGAGCAGTTCTTC. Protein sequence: CASSLGLSPYNEQFF.

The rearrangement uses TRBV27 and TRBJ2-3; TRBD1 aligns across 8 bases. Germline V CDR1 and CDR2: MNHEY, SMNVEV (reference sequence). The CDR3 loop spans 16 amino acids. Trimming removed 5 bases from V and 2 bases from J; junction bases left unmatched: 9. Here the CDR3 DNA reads TGTGCCAGCAGTCAGGCGCAGGGGGCCCACACAGATACGCAGTATTTT. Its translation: CASSQAQGAHTDTQYF.

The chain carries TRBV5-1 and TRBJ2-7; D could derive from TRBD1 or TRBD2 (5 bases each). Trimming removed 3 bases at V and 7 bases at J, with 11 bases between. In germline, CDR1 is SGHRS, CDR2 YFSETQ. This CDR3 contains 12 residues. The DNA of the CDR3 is TGCGCCAGCAGCTCAGCCGAGGGGGAGCAGTACTTC. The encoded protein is CASSSAEGEQYF.

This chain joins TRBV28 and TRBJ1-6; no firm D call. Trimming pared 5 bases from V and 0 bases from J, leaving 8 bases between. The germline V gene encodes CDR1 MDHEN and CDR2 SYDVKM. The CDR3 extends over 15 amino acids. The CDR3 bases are TGTGCCAGCAGTAACCCCGGCTCCTATAATTCACCCCTCCACTTT. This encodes CASSNPGSYNSPLHF.

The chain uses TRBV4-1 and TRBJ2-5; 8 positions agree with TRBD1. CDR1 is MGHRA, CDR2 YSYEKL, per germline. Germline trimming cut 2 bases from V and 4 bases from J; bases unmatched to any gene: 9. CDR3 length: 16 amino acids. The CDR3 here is CASSQRLQGGAETQYF. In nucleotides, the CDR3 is TGCGCCAGCAGCCAAAGACTACAGGGGGGTGCAGAGACCCAGTACTTC.

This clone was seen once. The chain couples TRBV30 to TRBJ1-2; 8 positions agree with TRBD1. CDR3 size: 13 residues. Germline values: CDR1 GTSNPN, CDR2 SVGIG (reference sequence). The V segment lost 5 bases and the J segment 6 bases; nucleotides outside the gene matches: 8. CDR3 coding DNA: TGTGCCTGGGAGGCCGGACAGGGAGATGGCTACACCTTC. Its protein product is CAWEAGQGDGYTF.

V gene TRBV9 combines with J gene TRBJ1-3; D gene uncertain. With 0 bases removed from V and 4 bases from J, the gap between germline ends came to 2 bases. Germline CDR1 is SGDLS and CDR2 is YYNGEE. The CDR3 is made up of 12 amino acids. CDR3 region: CASSVGGNTIYF. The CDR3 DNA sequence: TGTGCCAGCAGCGTAGGCGGAAACACCATATATTTT.

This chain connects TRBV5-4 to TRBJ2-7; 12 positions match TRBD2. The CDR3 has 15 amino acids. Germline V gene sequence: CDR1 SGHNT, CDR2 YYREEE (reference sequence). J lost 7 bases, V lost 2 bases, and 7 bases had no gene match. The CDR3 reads CASSFLAGGPGEQYF. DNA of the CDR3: TGTGCCAGCAGCTTCCTAGCGGGGGGGCCGGGAGAGCAGTACTTC. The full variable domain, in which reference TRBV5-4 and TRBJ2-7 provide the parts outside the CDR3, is ETGVTQSPTHLIKTRGQQVTLRCSSQSGHNTVSWYQQALGQGPQFIFQYYREEENGRGNFPPRFSGLQFPNYSSELNVNALELDDSALYLCASSFLAGGPGEQYFGPGTRLTVT.

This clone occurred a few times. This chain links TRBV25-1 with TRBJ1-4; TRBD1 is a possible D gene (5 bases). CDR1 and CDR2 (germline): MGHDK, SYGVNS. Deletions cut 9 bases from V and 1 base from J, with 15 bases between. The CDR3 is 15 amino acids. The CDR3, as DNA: TGTGCCAGGTTGGGACCTCGGAAAACTAATGAAAAACTGTTTTTT. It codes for CARLGPRKTNEKLFF.